The present T cell receptor beta chain was sequenced within a study of control samples from healthy donors and cancer patients. The CDR3 has 16 residues. Deletions cut 2 bases from V and 2 bases from J, with 16 bases between. The V gene's germline CDR1 is SGHRS and CDR2 YFSETQ. Method: immunoSEQ multiplex PCR; TCRdb's copy keeps in-frame clones and lacks some. The sample consists of approximately 100,000 clones, about 89% of them appearing once. The V call is TRBV5-1, the J call TRBJ1-2, with D unclear. This sequence was found in a man aged 25-45 years in good health. Material for sequencing was blood. The CDR3 sequence: CASSFGEIPPNYGYTF. In DNA, the CDR3 is TGCGCCAGCAGCTTTGGTGAGATACCTCCAAACTATGGCTACACCTTC.